A single sample is the source of the 30 T cell receptor beta chains below, sequenced in a study of T cells in Graves' hyperthyroidism and ophthalmopathy. Using RNA transcripts as the source, TCR beta CDR3 regions were amplified. The study used the HTBI primer set for a first-round RT-PCR of the TCR CDR3. TCRdb reprocessed the multiplex PCR reads via MiXCR and lists one record per CDR3 protein. This table holds about 600,000 distinct CDR3 sequences, about a sixth found once. The sequenced material came from blood. The receptors here all came from a woman in her 40s with Graves' ophthalmopathy.

The gene calls are TRBV10-3 and TRBJ1-3; unclear D gene. V was shortened by 0 bases and J by 1 base, with 7 bases between the two germline ends. The CDR3 covers 15 residues. Germline V lookup: CDR1 ENHRY, CDR2 SYGVKD. DNA of the CDR3: TGTGCCATCAGTGAGTCAGGAGCTTCTGGAAACACCATATATTTT. Its translation is CAISESGASGNTIYF.

The chain recombines TRBV10-3 with TRBJ2-7; D not certain. This CDR3 has 12 amino acids. The ends were cut back, 2 bases at V and 3 bases at J, with 5 bases in the middle. CDR1 and CDR2 from the germline V gene are ENHRY and SYGVKD. Here the CDR3 reads CAISEGRYEQYF. CDR3 bases: TGTGCCATCAGTGAGGGCCGCTACGAGCAGTACTTC.

As for this clonotype: This sequence may be a read error, since a much larger clone differs from it by one base. The rearrangement joins TRBV3-1 to TRBJ1-4, with D possibly being TRBD1 (6 bases). Per the germline V gene, CDR1 is LGHDT and CDR2 is YNNKEL (reference sequence). CDR3 length: 14 residues. The CDR3 nucleotides read TGTGCCAGCAGCCAAGATACAGGGTGGGAAAAACTGCTTTTT. Encoded protein: CASSQDTGWEKLLF.

This clonotype was detected many times. This chain uses TRBV6-1 with TRBJ2-7; 10 bases are shared with TRBD1. The germline CDR1 and CDR2 sequences are MNHNS and SASEGT. V lost 7 bases, J lost 4 bases, and 10 bases stayed unmatched. The CDR3 is 15 residues long. CDR3 protein: CASKKGGTGVYEQYF. The CDR3 DNA follows: TGTGCCAGCAAAAAGGGCGGGACAGGGGTTTACGAGCAGTACTTC.

A few counts support this clonotype. V and J are TRBV5-6 and TRBJ2-5; D gene uncertain. Trimming removed 8 bases from V and 1 base from J, with 15 bases in between. The germline gives CDR1 SGHDT, CDR2 YYEEEE. This CDR3 is 14 amino acids long. As DNA, the CDR3 is TGTGCCAGTAGGCCTTCGTCGGCCCAAGAGACCCAGTACTTC. It specifies CASRPSSAQETQYF. The whole variable domain, remainder taken from reference TRBV5-6 and TRBJ2-5, is DAGVTQSPTHLIKTRGQQVTLRCSPKSGHDTVSWYQQALGQGPQFIFQYYEEEERQRGNFPDRFSGHQFPNYSSELNVNALLLGDSALYLCASRPSSAQETQYFGPGTRLLVL.

This clonotype came up many times. The V and J genes are TRBV20-1 and TRBJ2-7; no reliable D call. The V and J ends lost 0 bases and 7 bases respectively, with 13 bases between them. The CDR3 has 13 amino acids. Germline V gene data show CDR1 as DFQATT and CDR2 as SNEGSKA (reference sequence). CDR3 in amino acids: CSARDEESEEQYF. CDR3 nucleotides: TGCAGTGCTAGAGACGAGGAATCGGAGGAGCAGTACTTC.

This clonotype was found a few times. This rearrangement joins TRBV7-9 to TRBJ2-1; tentative D call: TRBD2 (6 bases). Germline loops: CDR1 SEHNR, CDR2 FQNEAQ (reference sequence). This CDR3 has 15 residues. Trimming removed 5 bases from V and 5 bases from J, with 16 bases in between. The CDR3 DNA follows: TGTGCCAGCAGCCCTAGCGCGCAGAACAACAATGAGCAGTTCTTC. Protein sequence: CASSPSAQNNNEQFF.

The chain recombines TRBV18 with TRBJ2-1; TRBD2 matches 10 bases. V lost 3 bases to trimming and J lost 5 bases; unmatched junction nucleotides: 13. This CDR3 contains 18 residues. The germline V gene has CDR1 KGHSH and CDR2 LQKENI. The chain's CDR3 is CASSPASSGGHDNNEQFF. CDR3 nucleotide sequence: TGTGCCAGCTCACCTGCGTCTAGCGGGGGACACGACAACAATGAGCAGTTCTTC.

Ten or more counts support this clonotype. The chain employs TRBV18 and TRBJ2-3, with 7 bases that match TRBD2. The V segment lost 1 base and the J segment 5 bases; nucleotides outside the gene matches: 9. Germline V gene lookup returns CDR1 KGHSH and CDR2 LQKENI. The CDR3 covers 16 residues. The CDR3 DNA sequence: TGTGCCAGCTCACCACAGCGGGGCGGGCAAGGAGATACGCAGTATTTT. It codes for CASSPQRGGQGDTQYF.

This clonotype was seen repeatedly, ten times or more. The chain carries TRBV3-1 and TRBJ1-2; possibly TRBD1 for D (6 bases). V lost 5 bases and J 0 bases, leaving 7 bases between the germline ends. The CDR3 contains 13 residues. Germline CDR1 and CDR2: LGHDT and YNNKEL (reference sequence). The CDR3 bases are TGTGCCAGCAGCGACAGGTCTAACTATGGCTACACCTTC. It yields the protein CASSDRSNYGYTF. The variable domain in full, with the rest retrieved from reference TRBV3-1 and TRBJ1-2, is DTAVSQTPKYLVTQMGNDKSIKCEQNLGHDTMYWYKQDSKKFLKIMFSYNNKELIINETVPNRFSPKSPDKAHLNLHINSLELGDSAVYFCASSDRSNYGYTFGSGTRLTVV.

This clonotype was picked up many times. This rearrangement joins TRBV27 to TRBJ2-3, with D possibly being TRBD1 (7 bases). V was clipped by 6 bases and J by 3 bases, with 16 bases between them. Germline V gives CDR1 MNHEY, CDR2 SMNVEV (reference sequence). The CDR3 loop spans 15 amino acids. CDR3 sequence (DNA): TGTGCCAGCAGACAACAGACAGGGAGGACAGATACGCAGTATTTT. Translation: CASRQQTGRTDTQYF.

V and J are TRBV2 and TRBJ2-4, with 7 bases aligning to TRBD1. This CDR3 is built from 12 residues. J lost 8 bases, V lost 4 bases, and 2 bases had no gene match. Germline lookup yields CDR1 SNHLY and CDR2 FYNNEI. The CDR3 DNA sequence: TGTGCCAGCAGTGTAACAGGGGACATTCAGTACTTC. This gives the protein CASSVTGDIQYF.

This clonotype was recorded many times. The genes are TRBV3-1 and TRBJ1-5; tentatively, D is TRBD1 (5 bases). In germline, CDR1 is LGHDT, CDR2 YNNKEL (reference sequence). The CDR3 is made up of 14 amino acids. Trimming removed 3 bases from V and 6 bases from J, with 12 bases in between. The CDR3 is CASSHQGSTQPQHF. CDR3 DNA sequence: TGTGCCAGCAGCCATCAGGGTTCGACTCAGCCCCAGCATTTT.

The V gene is TRBV28, the J gene TRBJ2-6; D possibly matches TRBD1 or TRBD2 (5 bases each). The germline gives CDR1 MDHEN, CDR2 SYDVKM. Trimming cost V 3 bases and J 0 bases, with 15 bases left between them. The CDR3 has 18 residues. CDR3 bases: TGTGCCAGCAGTTTTCTTCAGGGACCTTACTCTGGGGCCAACGTCCTGACTTTC. Protein sequence: CASSFLQGPYSGANVLTF.

This clonotype showed up many times. The gene calls are TRBV28 and TRBJ2-1; either TRBD1 or TRBD2 may fit D (5 bases each). Germline V CDR1 and CDR2: MDHEN, SYDVKM. V lost 7 bases and J lost 6, with 19 bases in between. The CDR3 covers 15 residues. The CDR3 protein is CASISAGEGSNEQFF. The CDR3 DNA follows: TGTGCCAGCATAAGTGCTGGTGAGGGGAGCAATGAGCAGTTCTTC.

This clonotype showed up many times. The gene calls are TRBV6-1 and TRBJ1-5, with D perhaps TRBD1 (6 bases). Germline CDR1 MNHNS, CDR2 SASEGT. Trimming shortened V by 2 bases and J by 5 bases, and 19 bases separated the two germline ends. CDR3 size: 17 residues. The CDR3 loop is CASSELAPGTSYQPQHF. CDR3 bases: TGTGCCAGCAGTGAACTCGCCCCCGGGACATCTTATCAGCCCCAGCATTTT.

The table lists this clonotype with many counts. The chain carries TRBV3-1 and TRBJ2-1; TRBD2 agrees at 7 bases. This CDR3 is built from 18 residues. V lost 0 bases, J lost 7 bases, and 15 bases stayed unmatched. The V gene's germline CDR1 is LGHDT and CDR2 YNNKEL (reference sequence). Here the CDR3 DNA reads TGTGCCAGCAGCCAAGATCTTAGGCTAGCGGAAAAGTGGAATGAGCAGTTCTTC. It codes for CASSQDLRLAEKWNEQFF.

The rearrangement joins TRBV5-4 to TRBJ1-6; 8 bases are shared with TRBD1. Losses at the gene ends were 4 bases for V and 6 bases for J; bases not matched to a gene: 3. This CDR3 spans 14 amino acids. Looked up from germline, CDR1 is SGHNT and CDR2 is YYREEE (reference sequence). DNA of the CDR3: TGTGCCAGCAGCCGGACAGGGACTAATTCACCCCTCCACTTT. Translation gives CASSRTGTNSPLHF.

This clonotype was observed a few times. The rearrangement uses TRBV5-1 and TRBJ2-5; 8 bases are a match to TRBD1. V dropped 0 bases and J dropped 2; count of bases not matched to a gene: 6. Germline CDR1 reads SGHRS; CDR2 reads YFSETQ. This CDR3 comprises 16 residues. CDR3 in DNA: TGCGCCAGCAGCTTGGTGCAGGGGGCAGGTCAAGAGACCCAGTACTTC. Encoded protein: CASSLVQGAGQETQYF.

The rearrangement links TRBV5-6 to TRBJ1-5, with D possibly being TRBD1 (6 bases). Looked up from germline, CDR1 is SGHDT and CDR2 is YYEEEE. Trimming took off 3 bases at V and 1 base at J, with 20 bases between the two ends. The CDR3 contains 18 residues. In DNA form, the CDR3 reads TGTGCCAGCAGCTCCTCTGGGGGGCCTCTGTCAAGCAATCAGCCCCAGCATTTT. It yields the protein CASSSSGGPLSSNQPQHF.

Ten or more counts support this clonotype. The genes are TRBV7-2 and TRBJ2-1, with 9 bases lining up with TRBD1. Germline V gene sequence: CDR1 SGHTA, CDR2 FQGNSA. V was clipped by 5 bases and J by 6 bases; unmatched bases: 8. The CDR3 sequence is 15 residues long. DNA of the CDR3: TGTGCCAGCAGCCGACCGGGACAGGGCCTCAATGAGCAGTTCTTC. As protein: CASSRPGQGLNEQFF.

The genes are TRBV18 and TRBJ1-2, with D perhaps matching TRBD1 (5 bases). V was clipped by 2 bases and J by 4 bases, with 17 bases between them. CDR3 length: 16 residues. Per the germline V gene, CDR1 is KGHSH and CDR2 is LQKENI. The DNA for the CDR3 is TGTGCCAGCTCACCATTCACAGACAGACACTCCTATGGCTACACCTTC. Translated, it gives CASSPFTDRHSYGYTF.

In its sample, this clonotype was seen many times. The chain joins TRBV28 to TRBJ1-2, with 7 bases matching TRBD1. V was clipped by 6 bases and J by 7 bases; unmatched bases: 5. Per germline, CDR1 MDHEN and CDR2 SYDVKM. This CDR3 has 12 amino acids. The CDR3 loop reads CASRLTGVGYTF. CDR3 DNA sequence: TGTGCCAGCAGATTAACAGGGGTTGGCTACACCTTC.

This clonotype was seen many times. The chain combines TRBV10-3 with TRBJ2-1; D not resolved. Trimming cost V 5 bases and J 0 bases, with 11 bases left between them. The CDR3 spans 15 residues. Per germline, CDR1 ENHRY and CDR2 SYGVKD. CDR3 protein: CAISLSFGSYNEQFF. The CDR3 DNA follows: TGTGCCATCAGTCTTAGCTTTGGCTCCTACAATGAGCAGTTCTTC.

This clonotype was seen many times. The V and J genes are TRBV2 and TRBJ1-5; D remains ambiguous. The germline V and J ends were trimmed by 1 base and 3 bases, with 7 bases remaining between them. CDR1 is SNHLY and CDR2 is FYNNEI in the germline V gene. The length of the CDR3 is 14 residues. This CDR3 reads CASSEGPANQPQHF. CDR3 sequence (DNA): TGTGCCAGCAGTGAAGGGCCGGCCAATCAGCCCCAGCATTTT.

This chain connects TRBV18 to TRBJ2-1; TRBD1 matches at 9 bases. The CDR3 is made up of 18 amino acids. The V gene's germline CDR1 is KGHSH and CDR2 LQKENI. V gave up 2 bases and J gave up 10 bases; unmatched junction bases: 18. DNA of the CDR3: TGTGCCAGCTCACCAGTCACTCGGGGACAGGGCGTGATGGGAGAGCAGTTCTTC. Amino acids: CASSPVTRGQGVMGEQFF.

This chain connects TRBV20-1 to TRBJ1-2; D unclear. This CDR3 is built from 13 residues. V lost 1 base and J 3 bases, leaving 9 bases between the germline ends. CDR1 and CDR2 (germline): DFQATT, SNEGSKA (reference sequence). The CDR3 loop is CSARAGVDYGYTF. The CDR3 nucleotides read TGCAGTGCTAGAGCCGGGGTTGACTATGGCTACACCTTC.

In this sample, this clonotype turned up a few times. This sequence joins TRBV5-1 and TRBJ2-3; a weak D match, TRBD1 (6 bases). V lost 0 bases and J lost 5, with 10 bases in between. In germline, CDR1 is SGHRS, CDR2 YFSETQ. The CDR3 loop spans 14 amino acids. CDR3 nucleotides: TGCGCCAGCAGCTTGGAACAGGGTGAAGATACGCAGTATTTT. Translation gives CASSLEQGEDTQYF.

This clonotype occurred many times. V and J are TRBV13 and TRBJ1-1; a weak D match, TRBD1 (5 bases). The CDR3 covers 14 residues. Trimming left V 0 bases short and J 6 bases short, with 11 bases between. Germline lookup yields CDR1 PRHDT and CDR2 FYEKMQ (reference sequence). CDR3 sequence: CASSLGAGWAEAFF. The DNA for the CDR3 is TGTGCCAGCAGCTTAGGAGCAGGGTGGGCTGAAGCTTTCTTT.

The table lists this clonotype with many counts. The chain has TRBV12-3 or TRBV12-4 and TRBJ2-3; 9 nucleotides line up with TRBD2. The CDR3 is 15 residues long. V dropped 1 base and J dropped 4; count of bases not matched to a gene: 3. CDR3 residues: CASSLGLAGPDTQYF. The CDR3, as DNA: TGTGCCAGCAGTTTAGGCCTAGCGGGGCCAGATACGCAGTATTTT.